This T cell receptor (beta chain) was recovered during a study of cytomegalovirus exposure and HLA in healthy donors. The PCR ran on 60 Vbeta and 13 Jbeta primers. Using immunoSEQ multiplex PCR, the repertoire was profiled, and TCRdb retains in-frame clones only, with some absent. Its table lists 65,000 to 90,000 clones. As regards this clone: The antigen remains undetermined.

Germline V gene data show CDR1 as MDHEN and CDR2 as SYDVKM. Trimming shortened V by 2 bases and J by 2 bases, and 9 bases separated the two germline ends. The CDR3 runs 14 residues. Healthy donors of bone marrow made up the group. Notes on the study in general: The Asian-associated ancestry cluster reportedly had fewer N-insertions than the approximately 670-donor mean in a later analysis. In an earlier analysis, productive rearrangement rates for most beta V segments clustered near 87% or 30%.

This TCR was sampled from a female donor in good health and CMV-seropositive. The J gene is TRBJ1-2, the V gene TRBV28; possible D gene TRBD1, 6 bases. Sequenced input: PBMCs. CDR3 nucleotides: TGTGCCAGCAGTTTACCCGACAGGAACTATGGCTACACCTTC. This gives the protein CASSLPDRNYGYTF.